These 3 T cell receptor beta chains share one sample of origin, sequenced in a study of cytomegalovirus exposure and HLA in healthy donors. The primer mix had 60 Vbeta and 13 Jbeta primers. Using immunoSEQ multiplex PCR, the repertoire was profiled, and TCRdb retains in-frame clones only, with some absent. The profile covers some 200,000 clones, with less than 85% appearing a single time and about 0.7% taken by the ten largest. What was sequenced was PBMCs. The receptors were sampled from a boy younger than 18 in good health and CMV-seronegative.

The rearrangement joins TRBV9 to TRBJ2-3; 9 bases are a match to TRBD2. Germline assignment: CDR1 SGDLS and CDR2 YYNGEE. V dropped 0 bases and J dropped 3; count of bases not matched to a gene: 2. The CDR3 contains 15 residues. CDR3 loop: CASSVASGVTDTQYF. DNA for the CDR3: TGTGCCAGCAGCGTAGCTAGCGGGGTGACAGATACGCAGTATTTT.

This clone was seen once. The rearrangement uses TRBV5-1 and TRBJ1-5; D unresolved. Germline V gene sequence: CDR1 SGHRS, CDR2 YFSETQ. Trimming cost V 0 bases and J 6 bases, with 22 bases left between them. CDR3 size: 18 residues. Here the CDR3 reads CASSLGASWLPPGQPQHF. CDR3 DNA sequence: TGCGCCAGCAGCTTGGGCGCCTCCTGGCTCCCACCGGGTCAGCCCCAGCATTTT. Full variable domain (missing parts from reference TRBV5-1 and TRBJ1-5): KAGVTQTPRYLIKTRGQQVTLSCSPISGHRSVSWYQQTPGQGLQFLFEYFSETQRNKGNFPGRFSGRQFSNSRSEMNVSTLELGDSALYLCASSLGASWLPPGQPQHFGDGTRLSIL.

The CDR3 nucleotides are TGTGCCAGTTCGCCGGGAGGTCAGCCCCAGCATTTT. It codes for CASSPGGQPQHF. The chain combines TRBV2 with TRBJ1-5; D unclear. Trimming removed 9 bases from V and 6 bases from J, with 12 bases in between. Germline CDR1 is SNHLY and CDR2 is FYNNEI. CDR3 length: 12 amino acids.